The 14 T cell receptor beta chains below were found in one sample sequenced in a study of T-cell reconstitution after alpha-beta-depleted transplantation in children. It was with unique molecular identifiers that the TCRbeta library was prepared. TCRdb recomputed calls from the PCR reads with MiXCR, one row per CDR3 protein. The sample shows about 640,000 distinct CDR3 sequences, 10% to 15% of them seen only once. The specimen was PBMCs, mostly from graft donor cells, collected 360 days after TCRalphabeta/CD19-depleted stem cell transplant. The origin of the receptors is a male patient between 5 and 17 years old who had a stem cell transplant for acute myeloid leukemia, so the T cells may come from the graft donor.

This clonotype was seen a few times. Here the CDR3 DNA reads TGTGCCAGCAGTCTCCCCAGGGAGACCCAGTACTTC. It specifies CASSLPRETQYF. The chain links TRBV6-5 to TRBJ2-5; no clear D gene. Germline CDR1 and CDR2: MNHEY and SVGAGI. The CDR3 length is 12 residues. Trimming removed 5 bases at V and 5 bases at J, with 9 bases between.

The table lists this clonotype with a few counts. J is TRBJ2-1 and V is TRBV7-3; D remains ambiguous. Germline CDR1 SGHTA, CDR2 FQGTGA. The CDR3 is made up of 13 amino acids. Trimming shortened V by 4 bases and J by 9 bases, and 13 bases separated the two germline ends. The chain's CDR3 is CASSSLPQSEQFF. The CDR3 nucleotides read TGTGCCAGCAGCTCCCTCCCCCAAAGTGAGCAGTTCTTC.

This clonotype was seen repeatedly, ten times or more. The rearrangement links TRBV7-9 to TRBJ2-7, with D possibly being TRBD2 (6 bases). Looked up from germline, CDR1 is SEHNR and CDR2 is FQNEAQ (reference sequence). The V end was cut by 8 bases, the J end by 0 bases, with 8 bases between. The CDR3 is made up of 12 amino acids. The CDR3 is CASERASYEQYF. CDR3 sequence (DNA): TGTGCCAGCGAGCGGGCCTCCTACGAGCAGTACTTC.

The chain carries TRBV7-2 and TRBJ2-7, with D perhaps matching TRBD2 (6 bases). The CDR3 contains 15 residues. Trimming took off 4 bases at V and 4 bases at J, with 17 bases between the two ends. Germline CDR1 is SGHTA and CDR2 is FQGNSA. The CDR3 DNA reads TGTGCCAGCAGCTCCTATAACCGTGGGGGGTACGAGCAGTACTTC. Residues: CASSSYNRGGYEQYF.

Points on this clonotype: This likely comes from a read error, as the CDR3 has no conserved phenylalanine or tryptophan at its end. The J gene is TRBJ1-3, the V gene TRBV28; D remains unclear. The CDR3 is made up of 17 amino acids. Germline V gene lookup returns CDR1 MDHEN and CDR2 SYDVKM. The V and J ends lost 5 bases and 0 bases respectively, with 17 bases between them. Here the CDR3 DNA reads TGTGCCAGCAGTCTCAATCTAGACTCCTTCTCTGGAAACACCATATATTGT. This encodes CASSLNLDSFSGNTIYC.

This chain joins TRBV4-1 and TRBJ2-7; D remains ambiguous. From germline, CDR1 is MGHRA and CDR2 YSYEKL. CDR3 length: 14 amino acids. V was shortened by 1 base and J by 0 bases, with 7 bases between the two germline ends. This CDR3 reads CASSQGPISYEQYF. The CDR3 DNA sequence: TGCGCCAGCAGCCAAGGTCCGATCTCCTACGAGCAGTACTTC.

This clonotype was seen only a few times. The chain links TRBV18 to TRBJ2-3, with 10 bases matching TRBD1. V lost 6 bases, J lost 4 bases, and 4 bases stayed unmatched. Germline V gene sequence: CDR1 KGHSH, CDR2 LQKENI. The length of the CDR3 is 14 residues. The CDR3 sequence: CASSRGQGADTQYF. CDR3 DNA sequence: TGTGCCAGCTCCCGTGGACAGGGGGCAGATACGCAGTATTTT.

This clonotype was recorded many times. The chain carries TRBV18 and TRBJ2-6; D is ambiguous. The CDR3 sequence is 16 residues long. Germline-derived CDR1 and CDR2 are KGHSH and LQKENI. Trimming left V 8 bases short and J 0 bases short, with 14 bases between. DNA for the CDR3: TGTGCCAGCCGAACCACATCGGTCTCTGGGGCCAACGTCCTGACTTTC. This encodes CASRTTSVSGANVLTF. Complete variable domain (other parts from reference TRBV18 and TRBJ2-6): NAGVMQNPRHLVRRRGQEARLRCSPMKGHSHVYWYRQLPEEGLKFMVYLQKENIIDESGMPKERFSAEFPKEGPSILRIQQVVRGDSAAYFCASRTTSVSGANVLTFGAGSRLTVL.

This clonotype was found a few times. This sequence joins TRBV4-2 and TRBJ2-7; 13 bases are shared with TRBD2. CDR1 and CDR2 (germline): LGHNA, YNFKEQ. V gave up 0 bases and J gave up 6 bases; unmatched junction bases: 5. The CDR3 extends over 16 amino acids. The CDR3 coding sequence is TGTGCCAGCAGCCAAGACGAACTAGCGGGAGGGCGCGAGCAGTACTTC. This translates into CASSQDELAGGREQYF.

The rearrangement links TRBV29-1 to TRBJ1-1; no reliable D call. Germline CDR1 reads SQVTM; CDR2 reads ANQGSEA. The CDR3 runs 16 residues. V lost 7 bases to trimming and J lost 0 bases, with 21 bases between them. The CDR3 DNA follows: TGCAGCGGCCAAGACTCTGGAGCGACCATGAACACTGAAGCTTTCTTT. Translating gives CSGQDSGATMNTEAFF.

In its sample, this clonotype was seen a few times. The V call is TRBV7-9, the J call TRBJ2-7, with D uncertain. Per the germline V gene, CDR1 is SEHNR and CDR2 is FQNEAQ (reference sequence). The CDR3 is 14 residues long. Trimming stripped 5 bases from V and 2 bases from J, with 13 bases between. CDR3 residues: CASSLTSEAYEQYF. The CDR3 DNA reads as TGTGCCAGCAGCCTCACGTCGGAAGCCTACGAGCAGTACTTC.

This clonotype was counted a few times. The chain carries TRBV10-3 and TRBJ2-7; no clear D gene. The CDR3 covers 14 residues. Trimming removed 6 bases from V and 2 bases from J, with 14 bases in between. Per the germline V gene, CDR1 is ENHRY and CDR2 is SYGVKD. This CDR3 reads CAIREVDTAYEQYF. The CDR3, as DNA: TGTGCCATCAGAGAAGTAGACACTGCCTACGAGCAGTACTTC.

The chain is built from TRBV28 and TRBJ1-4; TRBD1 is a possible D gene (5 bases). This CDR3 is 16 amino acids long. V was clipped by 5 bases and J by 7 bases, with 20 bases between them. CDR1 is MDHEN and CDR2 is SYDVKM in the germline V gene. CDR3 nucleotide sequence: TGTGCCAGCAGTCCCAGGACATTCAGCGGGGCTGAAAAACTGTTTTTT. It codes for CASSPRTFSGAEKLFF.

In its sample, this clonotype was seen a few times. The J gene is TRBJ2-1, the V gene TRBV30, with 8 bases matching TRBD1. V lost 5 bases, J lost 3 bases, and 0 bases stayed unmatched. The CDR3 runs 12 residues. Germline CDR1 GTSNPN, CDR2 SVGIG (reference sequence). In DNA, the CDR3 is TGTGCCTGGGGACAGGGCTACAATGAGCAGTTCTTC. It specifies CAWGQGYNEQFF.